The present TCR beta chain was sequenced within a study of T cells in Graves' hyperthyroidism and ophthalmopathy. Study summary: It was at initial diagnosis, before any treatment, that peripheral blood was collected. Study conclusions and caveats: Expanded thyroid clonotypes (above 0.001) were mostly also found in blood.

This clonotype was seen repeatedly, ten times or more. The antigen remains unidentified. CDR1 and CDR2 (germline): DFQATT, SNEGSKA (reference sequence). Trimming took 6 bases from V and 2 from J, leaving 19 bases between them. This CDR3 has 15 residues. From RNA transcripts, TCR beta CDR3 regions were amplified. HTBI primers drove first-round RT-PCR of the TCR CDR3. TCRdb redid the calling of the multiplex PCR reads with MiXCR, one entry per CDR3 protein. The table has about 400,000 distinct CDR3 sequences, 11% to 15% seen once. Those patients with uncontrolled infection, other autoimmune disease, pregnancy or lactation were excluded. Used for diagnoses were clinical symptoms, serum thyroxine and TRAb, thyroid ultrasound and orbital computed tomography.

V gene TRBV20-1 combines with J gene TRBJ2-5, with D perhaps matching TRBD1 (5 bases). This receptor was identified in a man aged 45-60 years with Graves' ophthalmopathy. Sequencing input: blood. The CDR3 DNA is TGCAGTGCCAGGACAAGACCGATTACACAAGAGACCCAGTACTTC. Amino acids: CSARTRPITQETQYF.